These T cell receptor beta chains were read from a single sample in a study of blood T cells in healthy people across ages. Each CDR3 protein is one row after TCRdb ran MiXCR on the 5' RACE reads. This sample carries roughly 1,000,000 distinct CDR3 sequences, almost 25% of them seen once, and the ten largest clones take less than 0.85%. This sample also appeared in a second study, on T cells of mothers and their children.

Sequencing input: blood. Receptors were obtained from a girl between 2 and 10 years old in good health. Both conserved end residues are part of each CDR3. Rows may omit the clone size; those that give it use once, few, many or a size class.

size,V,CDR3
.,TRBV5-1,CASSLDSVYTGELFF
few,TRBV4-3,CASSQDVWGNGELFF
few,TRBV9,CASSPRTSGTPGANVLTF
once,TRBV15,CATSRAFGGGDTRYF
.,TRBV29-1,CSVRGWGQEQYF
once,TRBV4-1,CASSQGAVDRLNTEAFF
few,TRBV29-1,CSVGTSAYNEQFF
.,TRBV5-1,CASSSGTRAGVYEQYF
few,TRBV12-3/TRBV12-4,CASSDRYTEAFF
.,TRBV10-3,CAARSGGANTGELFF
few,TRBV29-1,CSVEDLWTTWGYGYTF
once,TRBV9,CASSPWGGLNRGGELFF
.,TRBV29-1,CSVVSQSSGTFYEQCF
.,TRBV20-1,CSAERRGQGNEQFF
few,TRBV24-1,CATSDLAASRYNEQFF
few,TRBV12-3/TRBV12-4,CASSSPPSGGRETQYF
.,TRBV11-2,CASSLVPPGRLDTGELFF